This T cell receptor beta chain was identified during a study of T-cell memory formation after mild COVID-19. Points from the study as a whole: Among CD4+ contracting clones, most were CM and EM, and CD8+ ones EMRA. Clones that got smaller from day 15 to 85 had even CD4/CD8, while clones growing later tipped toward CD4+.

Sample barcodes and UMIs were carried by the TCR alpha and TCR beta cDNA libraries that 5'RACE generated with constant-segment primers. TCRdb called the 5' RACE reads again in MiXCR, with one record for every CDR3 protein. Among about 40,000 distinct CDR3 sequences listed, around 6.1% were seen once. This clonotype was seen more than once but under ten times. Its specificity is unknown. V dropped 4 bases and J dropped 8 bases, with 19 bases sitting between them. Germline CDR1 reads SGHRS; CDR2 reads YFSETQ. CDR3 size: 15 residues. This receptor was obtained from an adult who had mild COVID-19 (a few samples of this study predate the infection). Cell type and time point are not known. This rearrangement joins TRBV5-1 to TRBJ2-1; maybe TRBD2 (6 bases). The specimen sequenced was PBMCs or a T cell subset sorted from them (not recorded which). The CDR3, as DNA: TGCGCCAGCAGCCCTGGCGGTACTAGCCTCGATGAGCAGTTCTTC. Amino acids: CASSPGGTSLDEQFF.